The 30 T cell receptor beta chains given below trace back to one sample, sequenced in a study of cytomegalovirus exposure and HLA in healthy donors. Primers for the PCR totalled 60 Vbeta and 13 Jbeta. Sequencing was performed with immunoSEQ multiplex PCR; in TCRdb, only in-frame clones are kept and a portion is missing. This sample has tens of thousands of clones, with 80% found just once. Sequencing used PBMCs. All receptors derive from a male donor in good health and CMV-seronegative.

The sample holds one count of this clone. This chain connects TRBV14 to TRBJ2-3; no reliable D call. Germline lookup yields CDR1 SGHDN and CDR2 FVKESK. The CDR3 consists of 16 residues. V was trimmed by 0 bases and J by 3 bases, leaving 13 bases between them. Written as DNA, the CDR3 is TGTGCCAGCAGCCAAGATCAGCCTAGAAAAACAGATACGCAGTATTTT. Translated: CASSQDQPRKTDTQYF.

This chain connects TRBV10-3 to TRBJ1-1; 7 bases match TRBD1. Germline assignment: CDR1 ENHRY and CDR2 SYGVKD. The CDR3 is 14 residues long. After removal of 10 bases from V and 3 bases from J, the junction contained 11 bases not matched to a gene. DNA of the CDR3: TGTGCCACCGTTAAAGGACAGGAGGACACTGAAGCTTTCTTT. Protein product: CATVKGQEDTEAFF.

This clone appeared a single time. This chain joins TRBV7-3 and TRBJ2-3, with 9 nucleotides matching TRBD1. CDR3 length equals 13 residues. Germline CDR1 SGHTA, CDR2 FQGTGA. V dropped 3 bases and J dropped 5; count of bases not matched to a gene: 0. CDR3 coding DNA: TGTGCCAGCAGCTTGGGACAGGGAGATACGCAGTATTTT. Residues: CASSLGQGDTQYF.

Concerning this clone itself: The junction departs from germline at one end; a sequencing error may be responsible. The chain joins TRBV9 to TRBJ1-2; D is unclear. Germline CDR1 reads SGDLS; CDR2 reads YYNGEE. The CDR3 extends over 17 amino acids. The CDR3 DNA reads as TGTGTCAGCAGCGTACACCGGGAAGAAATCGCGCTCTATGGCTACACCTTC. It is translated as CVSSVHREEIALYGYTF.

This clone showed up just once. The chain couples TRBV19 to TRBJ1-1, with TRBD1 matching over 9 bases. Germline-derived CDR1 and CDR2 are LNHDA and SQIVND (reference sequence). The CDR3 extends over 15 amino acids. V lost 9 bases, J lost 5 bases, and 13 bases stayed unmatched. The DNA of the CDR3 is TGTGCCAGCCCGCCGGGACAGGGATTGGGTACTGAAGCTTTCTTT. Amino acid sequence: CASPPGQGLGTEAFF.

As DNA, the CDR3 is TGCGCCAGCAGCCAAGATCGGGGGATACCCATTCCAACTAATGAAAAACTGTTTTTT. It yields the protein CASSQDRGIPIPTNEKLFF. The chain joins TRBV4-3 to TRBJ1-4; TRBD1 might be the D (5 bases). CDR1 is LGHNA and CDR2 is YSLEER in the germline V gene. V was shortened by 0 bases and J by 0 bases, with 17 bases between the two germline ends. The CDR3 contains 19 residues.

The CDR3 sequence: CASSLTYSGKLDPEQYF. In DNA, the CDR3 is TGTGCCAGCAGCTTAACCTACTCCGGGAAGTTGGATCCCGAGCAGTACTTC. This chain joins TRBV7-3 and TRBJ2-7, with a weak D call TRBD2 (5 bases). The CDR3 is 17 residues long. V lost 0 bases to trimming and J lost 6 bases, with 21 bases between them. Germline V gene sequence: CDR1 SGHTA, CDR2 FQGTGA.

V gene TRBV10-3 combines with J gene TRBJ1-4; D call uncertain. This CDR3 is built from 13 residues. V dropped 0 bases and J dropped 5 bases, with 4 bases sitting between them. The germline V gene encodes CDR1 ENHRY and CDR2 SYGVKD. Written as DNA, the CDR3 is TGTGCCATCAGTGAGTCCCCAAATGAAAAACTGTTTTTT. Residues: CAISESPNEKLFF.

J is TRBJ1-1 and V is TRBV11-3; D might be TRBD1 (6 bases). This CDR3 is built from 15 residues. V lost 1 base to trimming and J lost 3 bases, with 12 bases between them. The germline gives CDR1 SGHNT, CDR2 YENEEA. The CDR3 DNA sequence: TGTGCCAGCAGCTTAGGCCAGGGGAGGGACACTGAAGCTTTCTTT. It encodes CASSLGQGRDTEAFF.

The CDR3 DNA reads as TGTGCCAGCAGCCTCACTAGAACTGAAGCTTTCTTT. Translated: CASSLTRTEAFF. The chain is built from TRBV28 and TRBJ1-1, with D hard to call. This CDR3 is 12 amino acids long. The V gene's germline CDR1 is MDHEN and CDR2 SYDVKM. The V and J ends lost 6 bases and 5 bases respectively, with 10 bases between them.

This clone was observed a few times. The V gene is TRBV2, the J gene TRBJ2-2; 7 bases fit TRBD2. The J segment lost 0 bases and the V segment lost 2 bases, leaving 6 bases of the junction unmatched. The CDR3 has 17 amino acids. Germline V gene data show CDR1 as SNHLY and CDR2 as FYNNEI. The CDR3 region is CASSESLADANTGELFF. CDR3 nucleotide sequence: TGTGCCAGCAGTGAATCCCTAGCGGACGCGAACACCGGGGAGCTGTTTTTT.

The rearrangement uses TRBV6-4 and TRBJ2-3, with no clear D. Germline V gives CDR1 MRHNA, CDR2 SNTAGT. Trimming cost V 10 bases and J 3 bases, with 11 bases left between them. The CDR3 extends over 12 amino acids. CDR3 loop: CATTLFTDTQYF. CDR3 in DNA: TGTGCCACGACACTTTTTACAGATACGCAGTATTTT.

V gene TRBV6-6 combines with J gene TRBJ2-5; D is perhaps TRBD2 (5 bases). CDR1 is MNHNY, CDR2 SVGAGI, per germline (reference sequence). The CDR3 is 14 residues long. Trimming pared 5 bases from V and 5 bases from J, leaving 15 bases between. The CDR3 DNA is TGTGCCAGCAGTGATGGGAGAAAGGAGGAGACCCAGTACTTC. It is translated as CASSDGRKEETQYF.

This clone turned up a few times. The V gene is TRBV19, the J gene TRBJ1-2, with D possibly being TRBD1 (6 bases). Germline V gene data show CDR1 as LNHDA and CDR2 as SQIVND (reference sequence). The CDR3 length is 14 residues. Trimming cost V 2 bases and J 3 bases, with 10 bases left between them. In DNA form, the CDR3 reads TGTGCCAGTAGTATAAGGACAGACGACTATGGCTACACCTTC. Its protein product is CASSIRTDDYGYTF.

The chain uses TRBV19 and TRBJ1-5, with unresolved D. Germline CDR1 is LNHDA and CDR2 is SQIVND (reference sequence). The CDR3 loop spans 12 amino acids. V dropped 6 bases and J dropped 0 bases, with 3 bases sitting between them. The CDR3 loop is CASSYSNQPQHF. CDR3 bases: TGTGCCAGTAGCTATAGCAATCAGCCCCAGCATTTT.

J is TRBJ2-5 and V is TRBV7-7, with 8 bases fitting TRBD2. The CDR3 runs to 14 residues. The germline CDR1 and CDR2 sequences are SSHAT and FNYEAQ (reference sequence). The J segment lost 2 bases and the V segment lost 4 bases, leaving 3 bases of the junction unmatched. DNA of the CDR3: TGTGCCAGCAGCTCGGGGGGGGTTCAAGAGACCCAGTACTTC. Its translation is CASSSGGVQETQYF.

The rearrangement links TRBV7-2 to TRBJ1-2; 8 bases map to TRBD1. The CDR3 extends over 12 amino acids. V lost 5 bases and J lost 8; bases outside the gene matches: 4. From germline, CDR1 is SGHTA and CDR2 FQGNSA. CDR3 nucleotides: TGTGCCAGCAGCCAGGGGGCGGGAGGCTACACCTTC. Translation gives CASSQGAGGYTF.

The chain uses TRBV7-6 and TRBJ1-1; D possibly corresponds to TRBD1 (6 bases). The V end was cut by 5 bases, the J end by 5 bases, with 12 bases between. The length of the CDR3 is 13 residues. Germline CDR1 reads SGHVS; CDR2 reads FNYEAQ. The chain's CDR3 is CASSPERGTEAFF. CDR3 nucleotides: TGTGCCAGCAGCCCCGAAAGGGGGACTGAAGCTTTCTTT.

This chain uses TRBV30 with TRBJ1-6; tentative D call: TRBD1 (5 bases). This CDR3 comprises 14 residues. Trimming took 1 base from V and 7 from J, leaving 11 bases between them. CDR1 GTSNPN and CDR2 SVGIG come from the germline V gene (reference sequence). CDR3 DNA sequence: TGTGCCTGGAGTGAAGGGGCCTCAAATTCACCCCTCCACTTT. It codes for CAWSEGASNSPLHF.

V gene TRBV5-1 combines with J gene TRBJ1-3; the D is unclear. The length of the CDR3 is 17 residues. Trimming removed 0 bases at V and 4 bases at J, with 17 bases between. Germline V gene sequence: CDR1 SGHRS, CDR2 YFSETQ. DNA of the CDR3: TGCGCCAGCAGCTTGGTTAGCGTACAAGCGTCGGGAAACACCATATATTTT. It encodes CASSLVSVQASGNTIYF.

This chain uses TRBV7-2 with TRBJ2-3; 8 bases align to TRBD1. V lost 5 bases, J lost 3 bases, and 4 bases stayed unmatched. Germline-derived CDR1 and CDR2 are SGHTA and FQGNSA. CDR3 length: 14 amino acids. CDR3 in amino acids: CASSPDRVTDTQYF. CDR3 in DNA: TGTGCCAGCAGCCCGGACAGGGTTACAGATACGCAGTATTTT.

The chain is built from TRBV30 and TRBJ2-3; D gene ambiguous. V lost 8 bases, J lost 0 bases, and 12 bases lay in between. Per germline, CDR1 GTSNPN and CDR2 SVGIG (reference sequence). The CDR3 extends over 13 amino acids. CDR3 DNA sequence: TGTGCCCGAGAAAGTTCTAGCACAGATACGCAGTATTTT. It encodes CARESSSTDTQYF.

The chain links TRBV29-1 to TRBJ2-5; 8 bases agree with TRBD1. The J call is uncertain, as TRBJ2-7 better fits the DNA end. This CDR3 contains 16 residues. The germline V gene has CDR1 SQVTM and CDR2 ANQGSEA. The CDR3 loop reads CSARFNRGQVTYEQYF. CDR3 sequence (DNA): TGCAGCGCTCGCTTTAACCGGGGACAGGTAACCTACGAGCAGTACTTC.

The CDR3 bases are TGTGCCAGTAGGCCAGGGGAAAGCAATCAGCCCCAGCATTTT. This sequence encodes CASRPGESNQPQHF. V gene TRBV19 combines with J gene TRBJ1-5; TRBD1 is a possible D gene (6 bases). Germline CDR1 LNHDA, CDR2 SQIVND (reference sequence). Trimming stripped 6 bases from V and 1 base from J, with 10 bases between. The CDR3 has 14 amino acids.

The V call is TRBV4-3, the J call TRBJ2-5, with D tentatively TRBD1 (5 bases). The CDR3 has 14 residues. Deletions cut 4 bases from V and 3 bases from J, with 12 bases between. The V gene's germline CDR1 is LGHNA and CDR2 YSLEER. CDR3 in DNA: TGCGCCAGCAGCCCTACCAGGGCGGAAGAGACCCAGTACTTC. It translates to CASSPTRAEETQYF.

Points on this clone: The junction departs from the called germline gene at one end, perhaps through a read error. CDR3 DNA sequence: TGTGCCAGCAGGACGGATAGCAATCAGCTCCAGCATTTT. Translated, it gives CASRTDSNQLQHF. This chain joins TRBV6-5 and TRBJ1-5, with unresolved D. The CDR3 loop spans 13 amino acids. Germline V gives CDR1 MNHEY, CDR2 SVGAGI.

This clone was seen only a few times. The genes are TRBV4-3 and TRBJ2-7, with TRBD1 identical over 7 bases. Germline lookup yields CDR1 LGHNA and CDR2 YSLEER. Trimming cost V 0 bases and J 4 bases; bases outside gene matches: 3. This CDR3 contains 14 residues. This chain's CDR3 is CASSQDLDRYEQYF. The DNA of the CDR3 is TGCGCCAGCAGCCAAGATTTGGACAGGTACGAGCAGTACTTC.

V usage is TRBV19 and J usage is TRBJ1-5; 10 bases match TRBD1. CDR3 size: 16 residues. V gave up 0 bases and J gave up 4 bases; unmatched junction bases: 3. The germline V gene has CDR1 LNHDA and CDR2 SQIVND (reference sequence). CDR3 loop: CASSIDGDRGNQPQHF. As DNA, the CDR3 is TGTGCCAGTAGTATAGATGGGGACAGGGGAAATCAGCCCCAGCATTTT.

This clone was recorded only once. The chain recombines TRBV10-3 with TRBJ2-7, with TRBD1 matching over 7 bases. The CDR3 runs to 15 residues. Trimming removed 10 bases from V and 2 bases from J; junction bases left unmatched: 14. Germline assignment: CDR1 ENHRY and CDR2 SYGVKD. The CDR3 here is CATAPPGQMTYEQYF. CDR3 DNA sequence: TGTGCCACCGCACCCCCGGGACAGATGACCTACGAGCAGTACTTC.

The sample holds a few counts of this clone. The chain recombines TRBV19 with TRBJ1-4; no firm D call. The length of the CDR3 is 15 residues. Per germline, CDR1 LNHDA and CDR2 SQIVND (reference sequence). Trimming removed 4 bases at V and 10 bases at J, with 19 bases between. CDR3 DNA sequence: TGTGCCAGTAGTAATAACCCTCCGGAGGGTGGAAAACTGTTTTTT. Translation: CASSNNPPEGGKLFF.